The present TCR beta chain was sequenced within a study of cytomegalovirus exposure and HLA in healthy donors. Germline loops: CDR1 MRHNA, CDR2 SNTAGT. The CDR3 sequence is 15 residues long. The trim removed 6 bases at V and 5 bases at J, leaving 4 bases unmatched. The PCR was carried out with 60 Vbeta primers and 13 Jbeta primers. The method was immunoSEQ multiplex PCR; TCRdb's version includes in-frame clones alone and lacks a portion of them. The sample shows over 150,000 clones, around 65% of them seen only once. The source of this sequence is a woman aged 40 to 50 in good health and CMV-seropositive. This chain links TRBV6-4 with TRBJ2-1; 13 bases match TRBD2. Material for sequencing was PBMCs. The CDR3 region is CASRSGLAGNNEQFF. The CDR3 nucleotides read TGTGCCAGCAGATCGGGACTAGCGGGAAACAATGAGCAGTTCTTC.